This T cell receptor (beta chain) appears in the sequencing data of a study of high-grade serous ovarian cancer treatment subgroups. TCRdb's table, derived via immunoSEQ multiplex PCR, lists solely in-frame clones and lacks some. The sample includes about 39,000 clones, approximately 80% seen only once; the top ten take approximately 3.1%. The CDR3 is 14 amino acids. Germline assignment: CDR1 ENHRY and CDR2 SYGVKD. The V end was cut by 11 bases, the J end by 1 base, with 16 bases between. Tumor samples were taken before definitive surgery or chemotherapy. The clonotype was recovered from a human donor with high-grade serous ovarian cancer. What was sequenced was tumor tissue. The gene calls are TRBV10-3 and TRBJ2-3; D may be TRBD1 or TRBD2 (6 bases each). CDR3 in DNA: TGTGCCGCCGGTTCAGGGGAGGGCACAGATACGCAGTATTTT. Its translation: CAAGSGEGTDTQYF.